These 32 T cell receptor beta chains came from one sample sequenced in a study of PD-1 blockade in mismatch repair-deficient tumors. Clones were sequenced by immunoSEQ multiplex PCR, and TCRdb holds only the in-frame ones, with some missing. The sample yields around 120,000 clones, about nine tenths seen once. The material sequenced was peripheral blood, taken 70 to 72 weeks after starting pembrolizumab. The receptors derive from an adult with mismatch repair-deficient cancer.

V is TRBV4-2 and J is TRBJ2-7, with a tentative D call TRBD2 (5 bases). The CDR3 loop spans 15 amino acids. Germline V gene data show CDR1 as LGHNA and CDR2 as YNFKEQ. Between the trimmed V and J ends, which lost 0 bases and 0 bases, there was a span of 9 bases. The CDR3 bases are TGTGCCAGCAGCCAAGATGAGGGAGCCTCCTACGAGCAGTACTTC. This encodes CASSQDEGASYEQYF.

The chain combines TRBV10-3 with TRBJ2-7; D uncertain. Germline V gene lookup returns CDR1 ENHRY and CDR2 SYGVKD. The CDR3 is 12 residues long. The germline V and J ends were trimmed by 6 bases and 12 bases, with 18 bases remaining between them. The CDR3 here is CAISEEYSLGYF. CDR3 coding DNA: TGTGCCATCAGCGAGGAGTACTCCTTGGGGTACTTC.

The genes are TRBV28 and TRBJ2-7; 9 bases align to TRBD1. Trimming cost V 4 bases and J 9 bases; bases outside gene matches: 10. This CDR3 has 14 amino acids. Germline V lookup: CDR1 MDHEN, CDR2 SYDVKM. Written as DNA, the CDR3 is TGTGCCAGCAGTTCAGCCGGGACAGGGACCCCGCAGTACTTC. Amino acids: CASSSAGTGTPQYF.

The J gene is TRBJ1-2, the V gene TRBV27; TRBD1 aligns across 10 bases. Germline CDR1 and CDR2: MNHEY and SMNVEV (reference sequence). V was pared by 4 bases and J by 4 bases, with 9 bases of the junction left unmatched. This CDR3 is 16 amino acids long. CDR3 nucleotide sequence: TGTGCCAGCAGTTGGGCCGGGACAGGGGCTACCTATGGCTACACCTTC. This encodes CASSWAGTGATYGYTF.

CDR3 protein: CASSYSSAGDEQFF. The CDR3 region has the DNA TGTGCCAGCAGTTACTCGTCTGCCGGGGATGAGCAGTTCTTC. V is TRBV6-5 and J is TRBJ2-1, with a tentative D call TRBD2 (5 bases). The CDR3 sequence is 14 residues long. V was trimmed by 0 bases and J by 8 bases, leaving 11 bases between them. From germline, CDR1 is MNHEY and CDR2 SVGAGI.

V usage is TRBV27 and J usage is TRBJ1-1, with a tentative D call TRBD1 (6 bases). Germline CDR1 reads MNHEY; CDR2 reads SMNVEV (reference sequence). The germline V and J ends were trimmed by 2 bases and 3 bases, with 13 bases remaining between them. The CDR3 sequence is 15 residues long. This CDR3 is CASSLRGLLDTEAFF. CDR3 DNA sequence: TGTGCCAGCAGTTTACGGGGGCTATTGGACACTGAAGCTTTCTTT.

The chain carries TRBV6-4 and TRBJ2-1, with 10 bases lining up with TRBD2. Germline V CDR1 and CDR2: MRHNA, SNTAGT. V lost 5 bases to trimming and J lost 7 bases; unmatched junction nucleotides: 8. The CDR3 is 15 amino acids. CDR3 in amino acids: CASSYLAGERNEQFF. CDR3 coding DNA: TGTGCCAGCAGTTACCTAGCGGGAGAGAGAAATGAGCAGTTCTTC.

The rearrangement joins TRBV6-1 to TRBJ2-7; 9 nucleotides align to TRBD1. CDR3 length: 14 amino acids. The germline V gene encodes CDR1 MNHNS and CDR2 SASEGT. J lost 0 bases, V lost 6 bases, and 3 bases had no gene match. CDR3: CASRGQGSSYEQYF. CDR3 bases: TGTGCCAGCAGGGGACAGGGAAGCTCCTACGAGCAGTACTTC.

The chain employs TRBV4-3 and TRBJ2-7; no clear D. The CDR3 totals 16 residues. V was shortened by 1 base and J by 0 bases, with 13 bases between the two germline ends. Germline CDR1 LGHNA, CDR2 YSLEER. Here the CDR3 DNA reads TGCGCCAGCAGCCAAGCATTCGGGTCATTCTCCTACGAGCAGTACTTC. This translates into CASSQAFGSFSYEQYF.

The J gene is TRBJ2-1, the V gene TRBV7-9, with 15 nucleotides matching TRBD2. The CDR3 spans 17 residues. Unmatched junction bases numbered 8, after V lost 4 bases and J lost 7 bases. The V gene's germline CDR1 is SEHNR and CDR2 FQNEAQ (reference sequence). DNA for the CDR3: TGTGCCAGCAGCTACGCCGCGGGACTAGCGGGAGGAAATGAGCAGTTCTTC. This translates into CASSYAAGLAGGNEQFF.

CDR3 in DNA: TGTGCCAGCAGCTTAGACAGGGCGTGGAATCAGCCCCAGCATTTT. Residues: CASSLDRAWNQPQHF. The chain is built from TRBV7-2 and TRBJ1-5, with D possibly being TRBD1 (6 bases). Trimming shortened V by 1 base and J by 4 bases, and 11 bases separated the two germline ends. The germline V gene encodes CDR1 SGHTA and CDR2 FQGNSA. The CDR3 loop spans 15 amino acids.

This clone was seen only a few times. The CDR3 DNA reads TGTGCCCCATCGGCGGGCTACGAGCAGTACTTC. This gives the protein CAPSAGYEQYF. This chain uses TRBV30 with TRBJ2-7, with D possibly matching TRBD2 (5 bases). Trimming took off 8 bases at V and 3 bases at J, with 11 bases between the two ends. This CDR3 region has 11 residues. The germline V gene encodes CDR1 GTSNPN and CDR2 SVGIG (reference sequence).

V usage is TRBV13 and J usage is TRBJ2-7; D possibly uses TRBD1 or TRBD2 (5 bases each). Trimming took off 5 bases at V and 0 bases at J, with 14 bases between the two ends. The germline gives CDR1 PRHDT, CDR2 FYEKMQ (reference sequence). The CDR3 covers 15 residues. Here the CDR3 DNA reads TGTGCCAGCAGCACCTCCGGGACGGCCTCCTACGAGCAGTACTTC. Protein product: CASSTSGTASYEQYF.

The chain couples TRBV11-2 to TRBJ1-5; no definite D call. V lost 0 bases and J 7 bases, leaving 13 bases between the germline ends. The CDR3 has 15 amino acids. CDR1 is SGHAT and CDR2 is FQNNGV in the germline V gene. The CDR3 is CASSLDFGPAQPQHF. The CDR3 nucleotides read TGTGCCAGCAGCTTAGATTTTGGACCGGCACAGCCCCAGCATTTT.

The CDR3 DNA reads as TGTGCCAGCAGCTCGGGGGACAGGGGTATGGGAGAGACCCAGTACTTC. Protein product: CASSSGDRGMGETQYF. The chain is built from TRBV5-4 and TRBJ2-5, with TRBD1 matching 10 bases. Trimming at V came to 3 bases and at J to 4 bases, leaving 9 bases not matched to a gene. The germline CDR1 and CDR2 sequences are SGHNT and YYREEE (reference sequence). The CDR3 loop spans 16 amino acids.

The chain joins TRBV19 to TRBJ2-3; 9 nucleotides align to TRBD2. V lost 4 bases to trimming and J lost 2 bases; unmatched junction nucleotides: 10. This CDR3 comprises 17 residues. The germline V gene has CDR1 LNHDA and CDR2 SQIVND (reference sequence). The CDR3: CASSTATLAGNTDTQYF. CDR3 in DNA: TGTGCCAGTAGTACCGCCACCCTAGCGGGGAACACAGATACGCAGTATTTT.

The chain couples TRBV5-1 to TRBJ1-3, with a possible D match to TRBD1 (6 bases). Trimming took 0 bases from V and 4 from J, leaving 14 bases between them. Per germline, CDR1 SGHRS and CDR2 YFSETQ. The CDR3 is made up of 16 amino acids. The CDR3 sequence is CASSLGAGVLGNTIYF. Written as DNA, the CDR3 is TGCGCCAGCAGCTTGGGAGCAGGGGTTCTGGGAAACACCATATATTTT.

The chain combines TRBV4-2 with TRBJ2-2; possible D gene TRBD1, 6 bases. Between the trimmed V and J ends, which lost 0 bases and 6 bases, there was a span of 14 bases. The CDR3 length is 16 residues. Germline-derived CDR1 and CDR2 are LGHNA and YNFKEQ. The CDR3, as DNA: TGTGCCAGCAGCCAAGATGGCACAGGGCTGGCCGGGGAGCTGTTTTTT. Amino acids: CASSQDGTGLAGELFF.

V and J are TRBV19 and TRBJ2-7, with 8 bases identical to TRBD2. The trim removed 3 bases at V and 5 bases at J, leaving 6 bases unmatched. The CDR3 extends over 14 amino acids. Per germline, CDR1 LNHDA and CDR2 SQIVND (reference sequence). The CDR3: CASSIAGGFDEQYF. CDR3 DNA: TGTGCCAGTAGTATTGCGGGAGGTTTTGACGAGCAGTACTTC.

The chain employs TRBV5-1 and TRBJ2-3; a possible D gene is TRBD2 (6 bases). The V gene lost 4 bases and the J gene lost 6 bases, with 12 bases spanning the gap. The CDR3 totals 13 residues. Germline V gene sequence: CDR1 SGHRS, CDR2 YFSETQ. For the CDR3, the DNA is TGCGCCAGCAGCCTCCCGGGGGTTGATACGCAGTATTTT. It is translated as CASSLPGVDTQYF.

V gene TRBV4-1 combines with J gene TRBJ2-7; TRBD1 is a possible D gene (5 bases). The germline gives CDR1 MGHRA, CDR2 YSYEKL. The V gene lost 4 bases and the J gene lost 5 bases, with 18 bases spanning the gap. The CDR3 contains 15 residues. CDR3 in amino acids: CASSRSGSLLHEQYF. The CDR3, as DNA: TGCGCCAGCAGCCGCTCAGGGTCCCTGCTCCACGAGCAGTACTTC.

The chain is built from TRBV5-4 and TRBJ2-5; D possibly corresponds to TRBD2 (6 bases). The CDR3 sequence is 13 residues long. Germline lookup yields CDR1 SGHNT and CDR2 YYREEE (reference sequence). Between the trimmed V and J ends, which lost 2 bases and 4 bases, there was a span of 9 bases. Here the CDR3 DNA reads TGTGCCAGCAGCTTTGGCGGGACAGAGACCCAGTACTTC. Translating gives CASSFGGTETQYF.

The chain has TRBV27 and TRBJ1-5; the D is unclear. The CDR3 covers 15 residues. Trimming stripped 3 bases from V and 2 bases from J, with 11 bases between. Germline V CDR1 and CDR2: MNHEY, SMNVEV (reference sequence). The CDR3 loop is CASSFKGAGNQPQHF. In nucleotides, the CDR3 is TGTGCCAGCAGTTTTAAGGGAGCGGGCAATCAGCCCCAGCATTTT.

There are a few counts of this clone. CDR3 in amino acids: CATRDRDRSYEQYF. The CDR3 region has the DNA TGTGCCACCAGGGACCGGGACAGATCCTACGAGCAGTACTTC. This chain uses TRBV6-1 with TRBJ2-7, with 7 bases aligning to TRBD1. Germline CDR1 is MNHNS and CDR2 is SASEGT. The CDR3 is 14 amino acids. After removal of 10 bases from V and 1 base from J, the junction contained 10 bases not matched to a gene.

The chain is built from TRBV6-6 and TRBJ2-7; D gene uncertain. Germline V gene data show CDR1 as MNHNY and CDR2 as SVGAGI (reference sequence). V lost 4 bases and J lost 0, with 13 bases in between. CDR3 size: 15 residues. CDR3 protein: CASSLKIGPSYEQYF. CDR3 nucleotides: TGTGCCAGCAGTTTAAAGATAGGGCCCTCCTACGAGCAGTACTTC.

This chain connects TRBV11-2 to TRBJ2-1; the D gene is possibly TRBD2 (7 bases). The V gene's germline CDR1 is SGHAT and CDR2 FQNNGV. Deletions cut 3 bases from V and 0 bases from J, with 15 bases between. The CDR3 contains 17 residues. This CDR3 reads CASSFRGGRSSYNEQFF. For the CDR3, the DNA is TGTGCCAGCAGCTTTAGGGGGGGCCGGAGCTCCTACAATGAGCAGTTCTTC.

The chain is built from TRBV13 and TRBJ2-5, with 15 positions matching TRBD2. CDR3 length: 16 amino acids. V was pared by 0 bases and J by 5 bases, with 1 base of the junction left unmatched. Germline V lookup: CDR1 PRHDT, CDR2 FYEKMQ (reference sequence). CDR3 sequence: CASSLGGLAGGETQYF. The CDR3 DNA reads TGTGCCAGCAGCTTAGGCGGACTAGCGGGAGGGGAGACCCAGTACTTC. Full variable domain (missing parts from reference TRBV13 and TRBJ2-5): AAGVIQSPRHLIKEKRETATLKCYPIPRHDTVYWYQQGPGQDPQFLISFYEKMQSDKGSIPDRFSAQQFSDYHSELNMSSLELGDSALYFCASSLGGLAGGETQYFGPGTRLLVL.

This chain joins TRBV18 and TRBJ2-5, with D unclear. The germline CDR1 and CDR2 sequences are KGHSH and LQKENI. The CDR3 consists of 14 residues. V lost 3 bases and J lost 4, with 12 bases in between. As DNA, the CDR3 is TGTGCCAGCTCACCCACAGAACAGAGAGAGACCCAGTACTTC. Its protein is CASSPTEQRETQYF.

The chain combines TRBV5-6 with TRBJ1-1; D is ambiguous. The V end lost 2 bases, the J end lost 7 bases, and 12 bases lay between the germline ends. CDR1 is SGHDT and CDR2 is YYEEEE in the germline V gene. This CDR3 spans 13 amino acids. In DNA, the CDR3 is TGTGCCAGCAGCTTTGGGGTTGTTGGTGAAGCTTTCTTT. It codes for CASSFGVVGEAFF.

The CDR3 is CASSPTGESNQPQHF. CDR3 DNA sequence: TGCGCCAGCAGCCCCACGGGGGAGAGCAATCAGCCCCAGCATTTT. The rearrangement uses TRBV5-1 and TRBJ1-5; TRBD1 is a possible D gene (5 bases). Trimming removed 4 bases at V and 1 base at J, with 12 bases between. CDR3 size: 15 residues. CDR1 is SGHRS and CDR2 is YFSETQ in the germline V gene.

The sample holds a few counts of this clone. J is TRBJ2-7 and V is TRBV19; possible D gene TRBD2, 5 bases. CDR3 size: 13 residues. Germline CDR1 is LNHDA and CDR2 is SQIVND (reference sequence). The germline V and J ends were trimmed by 6 bases and 6 bases, with 15 bases remaining between them. CDR3: CASSGLPGVEQYF. The CDR3, as DNA: TGTGCCAGTAGCGGACTTCCGGGTGTCGAGCAGTACTTC.

V is TRBV6-1 and J is TRBJ2-2; TRBD1 matches at 7 bases. This CDR3 contains 14 residues. CDR1 is MNHNS and CDR2 is SASEGT in the germline V gene. V trimming: 7 bases; J trimming: 5 bases; junction bases outside the gene matches: 7. The CDR3 loop is CASKQGMGTGELFF. CDR3 sequence (DNA): TGTGCCAGCAAACAGGGGATGGGGACCGGGGAGCTGTTTTTT.